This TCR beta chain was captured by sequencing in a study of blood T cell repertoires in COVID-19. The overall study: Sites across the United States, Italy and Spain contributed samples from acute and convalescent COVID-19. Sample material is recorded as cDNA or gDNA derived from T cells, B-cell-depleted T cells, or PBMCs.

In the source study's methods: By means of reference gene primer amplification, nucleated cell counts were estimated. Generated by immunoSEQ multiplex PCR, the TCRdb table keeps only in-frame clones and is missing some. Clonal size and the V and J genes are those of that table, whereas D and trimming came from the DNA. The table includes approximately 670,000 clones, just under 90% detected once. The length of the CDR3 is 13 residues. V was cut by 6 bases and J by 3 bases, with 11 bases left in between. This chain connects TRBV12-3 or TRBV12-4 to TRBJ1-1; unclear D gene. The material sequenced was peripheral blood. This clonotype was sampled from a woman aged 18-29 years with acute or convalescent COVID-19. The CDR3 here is CASSPTPYTEAFF. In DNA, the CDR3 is TGTGCCAGCAGCCCGACACCCTACACTGAAGCTTTCTTT.